These 15 T cell receptor beta chains were sequenced from one sample in a study of blood T cell repertoires in COVID-19. TCRdb keeps only in-frame clones here, not all; method: immunoSEQ multiplex PCR. Of some 90,000 clones detected, 75% to 90% appear once; the ten largest clones hold 15% to 20%. Sequencing used peripheral blood. Every receptor here comes from a human donor in a cohort sampled during active COVID-19.

V gene TRBV3-1 (or the pseudogene TRBV3-2) combines with J gene TRBJ1-2; D call uncertain. The germline V gene encodes CDR1 LGHDT and CDR2 YNNKEL (reference sequence). The CDR3 covers 16 residues. Trimming took off 5 bases at V and 0 bases at J, with 16 bases between the two ends. CDR3 DNA sequence: TGTGCCAGCAGCTCCGGGGAGAGGTTGACTAACTATGGCTACACCTTC. This translates into CASSSGERLTNYGYTF.

The rearrangement links TRBV18 to TRBJ1-2, with no clear D. The germline gives CDR1 KGHSH, CDR2 LQKENI. Trimming took off 3 bases at V and 7 bases at J, with 12 bases between the two ends. This CDR3 contains 13 residues. The chain's CDR3 is CASSPGRVGGYTF. The CDR3, as DNA: TGTGCCAGCTCACCCGGGAGGGTTGGTGGCTACACCTTC.

The J gene is TRBJ2-7, the V gene TRBV7-9; TRBD1 aligns across 7 bases. This CDR3 contains 13 residues. V was pared by 5 bases and J by 3 bases, with 4 bases of the junction left unmatched. In germline, CDR1 is SEHNR, CDR2 FQNEAQ (reference sequence). The CDR3 sequence is CASSLGGFYEQYF. In DNA, the CDR3 is TGTGCCAGCAGCCTAGGGGGCTTCTACGAGCAGTACTTC.

V gene TRBV7-2 combines with J gene TRBJ2-3; TRBD2 might be the D (7 bases). The CDR3 is 14 amino acids. Per the germline V gene, CDR1 is SGHTA and CDR2 is FQGNSA. V was shortened by 1 base and J by 4 bases, with 9 bases between the two germline ends. The CDR3 region is CASSLVGGADTQYF. As DNA, the CDR3 is TGTGCCAGCAGCTTAGTAGGGGGGGCAGATACGCAGTATTTT.

The CDR3 nucleotides read TGCGCCAGCAGCTTGGGACCTGACAGTTACGAGCAGTACTTC. It translates to CASSLGPDSYEQYF. This chain uses TRBV5-1 with TRBJ2-7; maybe TRBD1 (5 bases). The CDR3 runs to 14 residues. The V gene lost 0 bases and the J gene lost 4 bases, with 11 bases spanning the gap. CDR1 is SGHRS, CDR2 YFSETQ, per germline.

This chain connects TRBV10-1 to TRBJ2-7, with TRBD2 matching over 11 bases. The CDR3 loop spans 14 amino acids. Trimming cost V 9 bases and J 5 bases; bases outside gene matches: 9. The V gene's germline CDR1 is WNHNN and CDR2 SYGVQD (reference sequence). Here the CDR3 DNA reads TGCGCCAGATTAGCGGGAGGGCCAGTCGACGAGCAGTACTTC. It is translated as CARLAGGPVDEQYF.

The V call is TRBV9, the J call TRBJ2-2, with 9 nucleotides matching TRBD2. Germline V gene sequence: CDR1 SGDLS, CDR2 YYNGEE. J lost 5 bases, V lost 1 base, and 3 bases had no gene match. The CDR3 sequence is 15 residues long. The CDR3 DNA reads TGTGCCAGCAGCGTAACAACTAGCGGGACCGGGGAGCTGTTTTTT. Amino acids: CASSVTTSGTGELFF.

The chain couples TRBV7-2 to TRBJ2-1, with a tentative D call TRBD2 (6 bases). The CDR3 loop spans 16 amino acids. V gave up 5 bases and J gave up 5 bases, with 19 bases separating them. The germline V gene encodes CDR1 SGHTA and CDR2 FQGNSA. DNA for the CDR3: TGTGCCAGCAGCCCTGGGTGGGACTTTCTAAACAATGAGCAGTTCTTC. Translation gives CASSPGWDFLNNEQFF.

The V and J genes are TRBV3-1 (or the pseudogene TRBV3-2) and TRBJ1-1, with D uncertain. The germline V gene encodes CDR1 LGHDT and CDR2 YNNKEL (reference sequence). There are 11 residues in the CDR3. V shed 3 bases and J shed 8 bases, with 7 bases lying between them. The CDR3 spells CASSHSQEAFF. CDR3 sequence (DNA): TGTGCCAGCAGCCACTCTCAGGAAGCTTTCTTT.

This clone was recorded only once. The rearrangement joins TRBV6-1 to TRBJ2-3; 9 bases line up with TRBD2. V shed 3 bases, J shed 2 bases, and the junction held 9 bases outside the gene matches. CDR3 length equals 17 residues. In germline, CDR1 is MNHNS, CDR2 SASEGT. CDR3: CASSEPGTSLDTDTQYF. CDR3 bases: TGTGCCAGCAGTGAGCCGGGGACTAGCTTAGACACAGATACGCAGTATTTT.

The chain combines TRBV28 with TRBJ2-1; TRBD2 matches at 13 bases. The CDR3 extends over 16 amino acids. Germline V gives CDR1 MDHEN, CDR2 SYDVKM. J lost 4 bases, V lost 5 bases, and 5 bases had no gene match. CDR3 in amino acids: CASSPWTSGSYNEQFF. The CDR3 nucleotides read TGTGCCAGCAGTCCCTGGACTAGCGGGAGTTACAATGAGCAGTTCTTC.

This clone was counted between two and nine times. V and J are TRBV5-4 and TRBJ2-7; 11 bases fit TRBD1. Trimming removed 4 bases from V and 3 bases from J; junction bases left unmatched: 3. This CDR3 contains 14 residues. From germline, CDR1 is SGHNT and CDR2 YYREEE (reference sequence). The CDR3 here is CASSRTGGLYEQYF. As DNA, the CDR3 is TGTGCCAGCAGCAGGACAGGGGGCCTCTACGAGCAGTACTTC.

The CDR3 region is CASSRGLNEQYF. CDR3 bases: TGTGCCAGCAGCCGGGGACTGAACGAGCAGTACTTC. The chain carries TRBV6-5 and TRBJ2-7; D possibly corresponds to TRBD2 (6 bases). The CDR3 has 12 amino acids. The germline V and J ends were trimmed by 6 bases and 5 bases, with 11 bases remaining between them. Germline V gene data show CDR1 as MNHEY and CDR2 as SVGAGI.

V and J are TRBV14 and TRBJ2-2, with a tentative D call TRBD1 (5 bases). The CDR3 is 16 residues long. Trimming shortened V by 6 bases and J by 2 bases, and 16 bases separated the two germline ends. CDR1 and CDR2 (germline): SGHDN, FVKESK. For the CDR3, the DNA is TGTGCCAGCAGTTATTATACAGGAATTAACACCGGGGAGCTGTTTTTT. Protein: CASSYYTGINTGELFF.

The chain combines TRBV30 with TRBJ1-6; possible D gene TRBD1, 5 bases. Per the germline V gene, CDR1 is GTSNPN and CDR2 is SVGIG (reference sequence). The CDR3 runs 14 residues. V lost 4 bases to trimming and J lost 7 bases, with 14 bases between them. The CDR3 here is CAWTTGGGNSPLHF. The CDR3 region has the DNA TGTGCCTGGACCACCGGGGGAGGCAATTCACCCCTCCACTTT. Together with reference TRBV30 and TRBJ1-6, the CDR3 gives the full variable domain: SQTIHQWPATLVQPVGSPLSLECTVEGTSNPNLYWYRQAAGRGLQLLFYSVGIGQISSEVPQNLSASRPQDRQFILSSKKLLLSDSGFYLCAWTTGGGNSPLHFGNGTRLTVT.